This T cell receptor beta chain originates from a study of CD8+CD57+ T cells in acquired aplastic anemia. This clonotype came up many times. Germline V gene sequence: CDR1 SGHAT, CDR2 FQDESV (reference sequence). Trimming removed 1 base from V and 1 base from J; junction bases left unmatched: 17. This CDR3 is 20 amino acids long. TCR beta VDJ and CDR3 were profiled, and genomic DNA was the template. One entry per CDR3 protein results from TCRdb running MiXCR on the reads. The sample lists 150,000 or so distinct CDR3 sequences, about 45% occurring once. CD8+CD57+ cell expansion had been shown by flow cytometry in patients chosen for sequencing.

This chain joins TRBV11-1 and TRBJ1-1; TRBD1 agrees at 8 bases. The sample taken for sequencing was sorted CD4+, CD8+, or CD8+CD57+ T cells (not recorded which) from PBMCs. The sequence came from a human donor with aplastic anemia. The CDR3 bases are TGTGCCAGCAGCTTAGAAAGGGCTAGACAGGGGACTAGGACGAACACTGAAGCTTTCTTT. Translation: CASSLERARQGTRTNTEAFF.